Presented here are 14 T cell receptor beta chains from one specimen sequenced in a study of T cells after yellow fever vaccination. TCRdb used MiXCR to reprocess the 5' RACE reads, holding one entry per CDR3 protein. The data contain about 400,000 distinct CDR3 sequences, roughly 10% of them singletons. The specimen comprised PBMCs, sampled on the day of the first yellow fever vaccination. These receptors came from a man aged 18-30 years who received the YFV17D yellow fever vaccine.

This clonotype occurred a few times. The chain links TRBV29-1 to TRBJ2-2; TRBD1 is a possible D gene (5 bases). Germline V lookup: CDR1 SQVTM, CDR2 ANQGSEA. V lost 2 bases to trimming and J lost 6 bases, with 10 bases between them. This CDR3 has 13 amino acids. CDR3 bases: TGCAGCGTTGAACGCAGGGTCCCCGGGGAGCTGTTTTTT. Its protein product is CSVERRVPGELFF.

This clonotype has only a few counts. The CDR3 sequence is CSVSRRGGIQYF. For the CDR3, the DNA is TGCAGCGTGAGCCGGAGGGGCGGCATTCAGTACTTC. The chain combines TRBV29-1 with TRBJ2-4; perhaps TRBD2 as D (6 bases). The V gene's germline CDR1 is SQVTM and CDR2 ANQGSEA. The CDR3 is 12 amino acids. Trimming left V 6 bases short and J 9 bases short, with 15 bases between.

The J gene is TRBJ2-7, the V gene TRBV5-5; perhaps TRBD1 as D (5 bases). CDR1 is SGHKS, CDR2 YYEKEE, per germline (reference sequence). The ends were cut back, 3 bases at V and 7 bases at J, with 23 bases in the middle. This CDR3 has 16 residues. The CDR3 DNA is TGTGCCAGCAGCTCCCTACGTAGGGGCCTCGAGTATGAGCAGTACTTC. Its protein is CASSSLRRGLEYEQYF.

This clonotype was observed a single time. The DNA for the CDR3 is TGTGCCAGCAGCCCAGGGATCGGCGGTTCCTACGAGCAGTACTTC. Encoded protein: CASSPGIGGSYEQYF. The V gene is TRBV7-6, the J gene TRBJ2-7, with TRBD1 as a possible D gene (5 bases). The CDR3 contains 15 residues. V was trimmed by 5 bases and J by 1 base, leaving 15 bases between them. The germline gives CDR1 SGHVS, CDR2 FNYEAQ. Together with reference TRBV7-6 and TRBJ2-7, the CDR3 gives the full variable domain: GAGVSQSPRYKVTKRGQDVALRCDPISGHVSLYWYRQALGQGPEFLTYFNYEAQQDKSGLPNDRFSAERPEGSISTLTIQRTEQRDSAMYRCASSPGIGGSYEQYFGPGTRLTVT.

The rearrangement joins TRBV29-1 to TRBJ1-1; 8 nucleotides align to TRBD1. The CDR3 contains 19 residues. Germline lookup yields CDR1 SQVTM and CDR2 ANQGSEA. V dropped 0 bases and J dropped 0; count of bases not matched to a gene: 15. The CDR3 region is CSVEDLTPLNRGMNTEAFF. The CDR3 coding sequence is TGCAGCGTTGAAGATCTAACACCTCTGAACAGGGGGATGAACACTGAAGCTTTCTTT.

The rearrangement joins TRBV10-3 to TRBJ2-5, with TRBD2 as a possible D gene (6 bases). Germline lookup yields CDR1 ENHRY and CDR2 SYGVKD. V was shortened by 11 bases and J by 5 bases, with 15 bases between the two germline ends. The CDR3 spans 12 residues. CDR3 residues: CAAGSGPETQYF. In DNA, the CDR3 is TGTGCCGCCGGGAGCGGTCCCGAGACCCAGTACTTC.

This clonotype was observed a few times. This rearrangement joins TRBV7-9 to TRBJ2-3; 15 bases agree with TRBD2. Per the germline V gene, CDR1 is SEHNR and CDR2 is FQNEAQ (reference sequence). V was clipped by 5 bases and J by 0 bases; unmatched bases: 3. The CDR3 length is 17 residues. Here the CDR3 DNA reads TGTGCCAGCAGCGCCGGGACTAGCGGGGGGAGCACAGATACGCAGTATTTT. Its protein is CASSAGTSGGSTDTQYF.

At least ten counts were recorded for this clonotype. The chain carries TRBV20-1 and TRBJ2-2; no definite D call. The CDR3 runs to 13 residues. Germline assignment: CDR1 DFQATT and CDR2 SNEGSKA (reference sequence). The V end was cut by 5 bases, the J end by 0 bases, with 7 bases between. CDR3 coding DNA: TGCAGTGCTCCTCAGCCGAACACCGGGGAGCTGTTTTTT. Translating it yields CSAPQPNTGELFF.

The chain recombines TRBV24-1 with TRBJ1-2; 7 bases agree with TRBD1. Germline CDR1 and CDR2: KGHDR and SFDVKD. The ends lost 4 bases at V and 4 bases at J; junction bases unmatched: 5. This CDR3 spans 14 amino acids. The CDR3 nucleotides are TGTGCCACCAGTGAACCGGGACAGATCTATGGCTACACCTTC. Protein sequence: CATSEPGQIYGYTF.

This rearrangement joins TRBV18 to TRBJ2-5; 8 bases align to TRBD1. The CDR3 spans 15 residues. CDR1 and CDR2 (germline): KGHSH, LQKENI. V was pared by 0 bases and J by 9 bases, with 9 bases of the junction left unmatched. CDR3 sequence (DNA): TGTGCCAGCTCACCACCCCCCAGTGGACAGGGCCCCCAGTACTTC. This codes for CASSPPPSGQGPQYF.

The chain uses TRBV12-3 or TRBV12-4 and TRBJ1-5; TRBD1 matches 7 bases. This CDR3 is built from 15 residues. J was trimmed by 0 bases and V by 8 bases; bases with no gene match: 7. CDR3: CASLQGQLSNQPQHF. CDR3 nucleotides: TGTGCCAGCCTCCAGGGACAGCTTAGCAATCAGCCCCAGCATTTT.

The chain combines TRBV12-3 or TRBV12-4 with TRBJ2-2; a possible D gene is TRBD1 (5 bases). The CDR3 spans 15 residues. Between the trimmed V and J ends, which lost 6 bases and 6 bases, there was a span of 17 bases. The CDR3 DNA is TGTGCCAGCAGGTCAGGTGGGGCAAACGCCGGGGAGCTGTTTTTT. Translation: CASRSGGANAGELFF.

This clonotype was observed many times. The chain is built from TRBV6-5 and TRBJ2-3, with D possibly called TRBD1 or TRBD2 (5 bases each). Per the germline V gene, CDR1 is MNHEY and CDR2 is SVGAGI. This CDR3 has 16 residues. Trimming took off 4 bases at V and 6 bases at J, with 20 bases between the two ends. The DNA for the CDR3 is TGTGCCAGCAGTTTTCCGGGGCCGCGCGCCCCCGATACGCAGTATTTT. This codes for CASSFPGPRAPDTQYF.

This sequence joins TRBV6-5 and TRBJ2-7; 8 positions agree with TRBD1. The CDR3 extends over 13 amino acids. In germline, CDR1 is MNHEY, CDR2 SVGAGI. Trimming removed 3 bases from V and 4 bases from J; junction bases left unmatched: 2. Here the CDR3 reads CASSYNRGYEQYF. In DNA, the CDR3 is TGTGCCAGCAGTTATAACAGGGGGTACGAGCAGTACTTC.